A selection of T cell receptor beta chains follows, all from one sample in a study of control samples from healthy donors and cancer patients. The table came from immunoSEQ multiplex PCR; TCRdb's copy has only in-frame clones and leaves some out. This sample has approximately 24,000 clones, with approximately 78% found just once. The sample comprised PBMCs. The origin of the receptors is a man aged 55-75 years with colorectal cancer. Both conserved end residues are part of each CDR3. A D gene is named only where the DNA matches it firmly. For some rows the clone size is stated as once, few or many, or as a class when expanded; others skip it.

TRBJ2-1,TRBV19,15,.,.,CASSINLVAADEQFF,TGTGCCAGTAGTATAAACCTCGTGGCTGCCGATGAGCAGTTCTTC
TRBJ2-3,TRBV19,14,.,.,CASTHRGGTDTQYF,TGTGCCAGTACCCACAGGGGAGGAACAGATACGCAGTATTTT
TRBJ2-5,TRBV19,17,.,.,CASSASGTLRVGETQYF,TGTGCCAGTAGTGCGTCCGGGACACTAAGAGTCGGAGAGACCCAGTACTTC
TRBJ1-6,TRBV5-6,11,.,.,CASRRTGPLHF,TGTGCCAGCAGGAGGACCGGACCCCTCCACTTT
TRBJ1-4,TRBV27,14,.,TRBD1,CASRSTGEREKLFF,TGTGCCAGCAGGTCGACAGGGGAAAGGGAAAAACTGTTTTTT
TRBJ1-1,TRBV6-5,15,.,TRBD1,CASSKHGTDNTEAFF,TGTGCCAGCAGTAAACACGGGACAGACAACACTGAAGCTTTCTTT
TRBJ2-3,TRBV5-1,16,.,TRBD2,CASSLVAGAITDTQYF,TGCGCCAGCAGCTTGGTAGCGGGAGCTATCACAGATACGCAGTATTTT
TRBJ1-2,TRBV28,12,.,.,CASSSGVSGYTF,TGTGCCAGCAGTAGTGGAGTAAGCGGCTACACCTTC
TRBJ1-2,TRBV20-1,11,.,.,CSAKQVYGYTF,TGCAGTGCCAAACAGGTTTATGGCTACACCTTC
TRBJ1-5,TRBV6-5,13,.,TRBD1,CASITAGGQPQHF,TGTGCCAGCATTACGGCAGGGGGTCAGCCCCAGCATTTT
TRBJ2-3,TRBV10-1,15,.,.,CASSDYGVSTDTQYF,TGCGCCAGCAGTGACTACGGGGTTAGCACAGATACGCAGTATTTT
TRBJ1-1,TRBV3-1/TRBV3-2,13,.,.,CASSRSGGAEAFF,TGTGCCAGCAGCCGGAGCGGGGGAGCTGAAGCTTTCTTT
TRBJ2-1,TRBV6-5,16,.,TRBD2,CASSYSGLAAGNEQFF,TGTGCCAGCAGTTACTCCGGACTAGCGGCTGGCAATGAGCAGTTCTTC
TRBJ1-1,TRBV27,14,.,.,CASSPKGQNTEAFF,TGTGCCAGCAGTCCAAAGGGCCAGAACACTGAAGCTTTCTTT
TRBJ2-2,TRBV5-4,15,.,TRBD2,CASSPSGANTGELFF,TGTGCCAGCAGCCCCAGCGGGGCGAACACCGGGGAGCTGTTTTTT
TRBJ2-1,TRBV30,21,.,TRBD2,CAWSHWTATSGGAAFYNEQFF,TGTGCCTGGAGTCACTGGACAGCCACTAGCGGGGGGGCCGCCTTCTACAATGAGCAGTTCTTC
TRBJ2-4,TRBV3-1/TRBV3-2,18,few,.,CASSQESVRRIAKNIQYF,TGTGCCAGCAGCCAAGAATCGGTGCGGAGGATAGCCAAAAACATTCAGTACTTC
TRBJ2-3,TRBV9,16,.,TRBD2,CASSSGTSGGTDTQYF,TGTGCCAGCAGCTCCGGGACTAGCGGGGGGACAGATACGCAGTATTTT
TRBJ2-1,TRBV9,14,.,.,CASSVWGSGDEQFF,TGTGCCAGCAGCGTATGGGGTAGTGGCGATGAGCAGTTCTTC
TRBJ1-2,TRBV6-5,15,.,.,CASSYPQVPDYGYTF,TGTGCCAGCAGTTACCCACAGGTACCGGACTATGGCTACACCTTC
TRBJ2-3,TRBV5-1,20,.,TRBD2,CASSLMGGSSGRSSTDTQYF,TGCGCCAGCAGCTTGATGGGAGGGTCTAGCGGAAGATCTAGCACAGATACGCAGTATTTT
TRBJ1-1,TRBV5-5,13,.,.,CASSSYTNTEAFF,TGTGCCAGCAGCTCCTACACGAACACTGAAGCTTTCTTT